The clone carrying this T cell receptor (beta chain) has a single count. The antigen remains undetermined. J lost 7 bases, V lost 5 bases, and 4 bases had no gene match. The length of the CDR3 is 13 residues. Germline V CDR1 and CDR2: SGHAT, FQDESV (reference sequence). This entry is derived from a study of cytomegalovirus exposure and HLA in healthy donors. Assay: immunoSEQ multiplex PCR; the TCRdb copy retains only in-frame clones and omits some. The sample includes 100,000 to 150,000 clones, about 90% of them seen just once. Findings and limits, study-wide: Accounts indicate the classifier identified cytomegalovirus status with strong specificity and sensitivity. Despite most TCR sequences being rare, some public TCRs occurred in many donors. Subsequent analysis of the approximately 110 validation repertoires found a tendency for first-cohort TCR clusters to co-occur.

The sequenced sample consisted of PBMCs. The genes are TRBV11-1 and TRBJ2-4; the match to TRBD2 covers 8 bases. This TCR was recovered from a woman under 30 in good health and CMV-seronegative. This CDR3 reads CASSPIAGNIQYF. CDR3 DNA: TGTGCCAGCAGCCCTATAGCGGGGAACATTCAGTACTTC. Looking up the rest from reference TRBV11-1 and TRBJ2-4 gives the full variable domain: EAEVAQSPRYKITEKSQAVAFWCDPISGHATLYWYRQILGQGPELLVQFQDESVVDDSQLPKDRFSAERLKGVDSTLKIQPAELGDSAMYLCASSPIAGNIQYFGAGTRLSVL.